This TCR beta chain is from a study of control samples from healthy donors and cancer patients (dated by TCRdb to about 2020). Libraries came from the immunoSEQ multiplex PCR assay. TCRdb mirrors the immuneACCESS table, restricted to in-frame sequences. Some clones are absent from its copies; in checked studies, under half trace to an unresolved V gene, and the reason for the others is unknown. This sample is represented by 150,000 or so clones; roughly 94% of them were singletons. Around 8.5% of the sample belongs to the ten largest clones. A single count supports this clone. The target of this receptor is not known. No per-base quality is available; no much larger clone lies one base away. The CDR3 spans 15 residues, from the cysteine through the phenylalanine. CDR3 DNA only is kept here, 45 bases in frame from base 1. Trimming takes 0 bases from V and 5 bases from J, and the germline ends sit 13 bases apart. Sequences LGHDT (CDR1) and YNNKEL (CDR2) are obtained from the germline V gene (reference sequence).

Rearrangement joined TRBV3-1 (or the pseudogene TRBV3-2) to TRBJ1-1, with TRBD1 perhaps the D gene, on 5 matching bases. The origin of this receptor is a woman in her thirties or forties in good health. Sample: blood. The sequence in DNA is TGTGCCAGCAGCCAAGAGTGGGACTCGAGGACTGAAGCTTTCTTT. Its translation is CASSQEWDSRTEAFF.